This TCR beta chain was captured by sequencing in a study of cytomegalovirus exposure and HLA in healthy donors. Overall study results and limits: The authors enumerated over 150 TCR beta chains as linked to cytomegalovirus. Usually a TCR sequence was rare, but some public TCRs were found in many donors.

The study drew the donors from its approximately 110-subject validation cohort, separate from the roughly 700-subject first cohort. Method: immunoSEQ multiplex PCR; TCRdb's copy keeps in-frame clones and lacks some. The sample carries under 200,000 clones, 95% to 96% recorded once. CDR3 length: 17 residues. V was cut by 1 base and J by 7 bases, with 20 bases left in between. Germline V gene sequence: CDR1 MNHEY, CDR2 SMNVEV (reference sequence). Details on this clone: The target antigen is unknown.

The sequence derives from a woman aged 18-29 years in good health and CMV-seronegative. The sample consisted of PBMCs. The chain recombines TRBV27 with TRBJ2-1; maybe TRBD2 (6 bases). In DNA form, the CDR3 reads TGTGCCAGCAGTTTATTCGGCCCTGGGGTGGGGGGTAATGAGCAGTTCTTC. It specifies CASSLFGPGVGGNEQFF.